What follows are 5 T cell receptor beta chains derived from one specimen sequenced in a study of cytomegalovirus exposure and HLA in healthy donors listed by TCRdb under 2017. The receptor library was made with the immunoSEQ multiplex PCR assay. For the multiplex PCR, a mixture combining 60 forward primers for TCR Vbeta segments and 13 reverse primers for TCR Jbeta segments was used. TCRdb retrieved this table from immuneACCESS and kept in-frame rearrangements only. Not all clones are present; in checked studies, unresolved V genes account for under half, and no reason is known for the remainder. The sample contains about 130,000 clones, about 80% of them found a single time. Jointly, the top ten make up 2.2% of the sample. Sequencing was done on a sample of PBMCs. All receptors come from a man younger than 45 in good health and CMV-seronegative.

This sequence joins TRBV28 and TRBJ2-4, with TRBD1 as a possible D gene (5 bases). This CDR3 is built from 16 residues. Looked up from germline, CDR1 is MDHEN and CDR2 is SYDVKM. V was pared by 8 bases and J by 3 bases, with 20 bases between. Here the CDR3 DNA reads TGTGCCAGCCTCCCAGGCCTCAGGGTTAGCAAAAACATTCAGTACTTC. Its translation: CASLPGLRVSKNIQYF.

The V and J genes are TRBV5-4 and TRBJ1-1; a weak D match, TRBD1 (5 bases). V dropped 7 bases and J dropped 2 bases, with 9 bases sitting between them. This CDR3 has 12 residues. Germline values: CDR1 SGHNT, CDR2 YYREEE (reference sequence). The CDR3 loop reads CASGAQNTEAFF. CDR3 DNA sequence: TGTGCCAGCGGGGCCCAAAACACTGAAGCTTTCTTT.

V gene TRBV27 combines with J gene TRBJ2-5; possibly TRBD2 for D (5 bases). The DNA matches TRBJ2-7 better at its end, which makes the J call doubtful. CDR1 and CDR2 (germline): MNHEY, SMNVEV (reference sequence). The CDR3 has 13 amino acids. This chain's CDR3 is CASWRGYPYEQYF. Written as DNA, the CDR3 is TGTGCCAGCTGGCGAGGGTATCCCTACGAGCAGTACTTC.

The chain joins TRBV16 to TRBJ2-7; a weak D match, TRBD1 (6 bases). Germline CDR1 KGHSY, CDR2 FQNENV. The CDR3 contains 16 residues. V was cut by 4 bases and J by 2 bases, with 18 bases left in between. The CDR3 spells CASSPEGPGTPYEQYF. CDR3 in DNA: TGTGCCAGCAGCCCAGAAGGTCCCGGGACACCCTACGAGCAGTACTTC.

The rearrangement joins TRBV2 to TRBJ2-7; 8 bases agree with TRBD1. The CDR3 covers 14 residues. In germline, CDR1 is SNHLY, CDR2 FYNNEI. V dropped 7 bases and J dropped 6; count of bases not matched to a gene: 11. The CDR3: CASMRTGRSSEQYF. The DNA of the CDR3 is TGTGCCAGCATGCGGACAGGGAGGTCTTCCGAGCAGTACTTC. The full variable domain, in which reference TRBV2 and TRBJ2-7 provide the parts outside the CDR3, is EPEVTQTPSHQVTQMGQEVILRCVPISNHLYFYWYRQILGQKVEFLVSFYNNEISEKSEIFDDQFSVERPDGSNFTLKIRSTKLEDSAMYFCASMRTGRSSEQYFGPGTRLTVT.